The rows below give T cell receptor beta chains drawn from one sample of a study of blood T cell repertoires in COVID-19. Data came from immunoSEQ multiplex PCR; TCRdb stores just in-frame clones and leaves some out. Counted here are about 350,000 clones, 88% occurring once; the ten biggest clones make up 0.95% to 1.1%. Sequences were obtained from PBMCs or T cells enriched from blood (not recorded which). These receptor sequences come from a woman in her thirties who had been exposed to COVID-19. Each CDR3 is given without its conserved first and last residue.

v_call cdr3_aa
TRBV27 ASSRVDEKLF
TRBV2 ATPAGMGTDTQY
TRBV5-1 ASSVGTSGQETQY
TRBV19 ASSQTDSRVTGELF
TRBV7-7 ASSPLAGRPYEQY
TRBV19 ASGTGVNTEAF
TRBV7-9 ASSPGDPTDTQY
TRBV7-2 ASTLDVSGMGEQY
TRBV6-4 ASSDSLGAEAF
TRBV28 ASSTTTGSAHEQY
TRBV20-1 SASTSGRGQF
TRBV9 ASSQTSGSYTGELF
TRBV4-1 ASSATGNEQF
TRBV3-1/TRBV3-2 ASSQPTGLAGKETQY
TRBV27 ASSPGWISNEKLF
TRBV19 ASSGTSGGETQY
TRBV18 ASSPGSGVSYNEQF
TRBV19 ASSIEGQGYGYT
TRBV19 ASSLLRADTQY
TRBV12-3/TRBV12-4 ASSFGETNEQF
TRBV19 ASSPLAVNTGELF
TRBV5-1 ASSLGGTGGYNEQF
TRBV2 ASRERTGANYGYT
TRBV5-1 ASSAQGNPTDTQY
TRBV19 ASIPSAGGPEAF
TRBV10-3 AISDNLFGQPQH
TRBV9 ASSANYNSPLH
TRBV27 ASRPGLAGASTQY
TRBV19 ATLAGGGYTQY
TRBV19 ASRPGQFGGNSPLH
TRBV19 ASNGGSGSPLH
TRBV19 ASSIQLAGEGNEQF
TRBV28 ASSPGRGRAF
TRBV24-1 ATSDSRTDSNQPQH
TRBV15 ATSRSGSSYNEQF
TRBV20-1 SASSLAGPGEQY
TRBV28 ASLNRDREAF
TRBV5-6 ASSTDRLGYGYT
TRBV6-5 ATMGGVGGANVLT
TRBV3-1/TRBV3-2 ASSHASDFYNEQF
TRBV5-1 ASSLGAGNTEAF
TRBV3-1/TRBV3-2 ASSQGQGGTGANVLT
TRBV2 ASKDRGRIAEAF
TRBV7-9 ASSPTASGKNEQF
TRBV10-1 ASSEGQGAGDTQY
TRBV9 ASSVAWDRVGEQY
TRBV9 ASSVVGGTIYEQY
TRBV18 ASSPGLLNTEAF